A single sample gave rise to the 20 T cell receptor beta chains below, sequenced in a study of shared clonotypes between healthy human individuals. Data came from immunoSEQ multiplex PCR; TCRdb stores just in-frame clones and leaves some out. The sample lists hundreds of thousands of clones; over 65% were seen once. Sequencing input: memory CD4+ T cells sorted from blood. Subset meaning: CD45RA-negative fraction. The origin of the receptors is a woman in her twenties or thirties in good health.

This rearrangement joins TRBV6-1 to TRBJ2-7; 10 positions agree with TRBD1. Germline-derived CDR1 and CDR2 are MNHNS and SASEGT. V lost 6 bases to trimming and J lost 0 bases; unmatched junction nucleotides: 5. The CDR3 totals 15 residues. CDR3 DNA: TGTGCCAGCAGCGCCGGGACAGGGGCCTCCTACGAGCAGTACTTC. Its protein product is CASSAGTGASYEQYF.

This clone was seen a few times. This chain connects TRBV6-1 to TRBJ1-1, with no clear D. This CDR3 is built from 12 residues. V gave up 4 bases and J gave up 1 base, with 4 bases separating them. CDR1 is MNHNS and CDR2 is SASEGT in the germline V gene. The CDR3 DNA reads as TGTGCCAGCAGTGTGAGGAACACTGAAGCTTTCTTT. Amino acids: CASSVRNTEAFF.

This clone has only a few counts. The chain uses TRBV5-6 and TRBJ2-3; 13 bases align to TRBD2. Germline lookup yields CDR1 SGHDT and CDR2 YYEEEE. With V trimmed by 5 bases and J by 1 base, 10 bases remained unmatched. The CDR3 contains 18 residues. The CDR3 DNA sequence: TGTGCCAGCAGACCCGGGACTAGCGGGGCACATCGCACAGATACGCAGTATTTT. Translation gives CASRPGTSGAHRTDTQYF.

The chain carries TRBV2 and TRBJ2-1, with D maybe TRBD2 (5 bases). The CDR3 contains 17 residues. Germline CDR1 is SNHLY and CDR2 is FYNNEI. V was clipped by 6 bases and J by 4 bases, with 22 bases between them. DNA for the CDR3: TGTGCCAGCAGGGATCCCGGAGGACTTATAGTTTACAATGAGCAGTTCTTC. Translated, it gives CASRDPGGLIVYNEQFF.

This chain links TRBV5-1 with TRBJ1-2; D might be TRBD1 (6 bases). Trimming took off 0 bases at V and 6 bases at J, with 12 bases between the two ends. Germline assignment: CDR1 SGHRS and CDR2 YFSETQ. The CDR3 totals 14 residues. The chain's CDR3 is CASSLAGPGDGYTF. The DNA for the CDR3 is TGCGCCAGCAGCTTGGCCGGGCCAGGGGATGGCTACACCTTC.

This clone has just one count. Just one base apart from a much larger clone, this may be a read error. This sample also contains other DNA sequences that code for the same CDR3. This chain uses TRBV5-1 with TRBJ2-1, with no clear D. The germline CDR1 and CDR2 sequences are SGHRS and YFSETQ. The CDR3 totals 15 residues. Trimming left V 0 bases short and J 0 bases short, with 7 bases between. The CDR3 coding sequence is TGCGCCAGCAGCTTGGATTCCTACTCCTACAATGAGCAGTTCTTC. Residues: CASSLDSYSYNEQFF.

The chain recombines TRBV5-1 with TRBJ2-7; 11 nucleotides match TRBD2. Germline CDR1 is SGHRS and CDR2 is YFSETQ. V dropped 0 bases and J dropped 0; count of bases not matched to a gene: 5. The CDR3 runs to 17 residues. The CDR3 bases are TGCGCCAGCAGCTTGGGACTAGCGGGATCCAGCTCCTACGAGCAGTACTTC. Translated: CASSLGLAGSSSYEQYF.

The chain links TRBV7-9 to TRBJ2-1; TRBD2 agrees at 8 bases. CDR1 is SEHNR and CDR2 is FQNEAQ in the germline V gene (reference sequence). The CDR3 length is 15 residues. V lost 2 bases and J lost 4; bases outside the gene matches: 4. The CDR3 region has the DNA TGTGCCAGCAGCTTAAGCGGGAGCGGATACAATGAGCAGTTCTTC. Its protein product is CASSLSGSGYNEQFF.

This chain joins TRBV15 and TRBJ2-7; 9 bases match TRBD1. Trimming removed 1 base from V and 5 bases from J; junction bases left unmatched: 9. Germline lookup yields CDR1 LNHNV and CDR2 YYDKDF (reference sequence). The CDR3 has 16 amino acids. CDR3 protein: CATSRGRGTGNHEQYF. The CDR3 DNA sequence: TGTGCCACCAGCAGAGGCCGTGGGACAGGGAACCACGAGCAGTACTTC. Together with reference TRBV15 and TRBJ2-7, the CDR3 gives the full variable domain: DAMVIQNPRYQVTQFGKPVTLSCSQTLNHNVMYWYQQKSSQAPKLLFHYYDKDFNNEADTPDNFQSRRPNTSFCFLDIRSPGLGDTAMYLCATSRGRGTGNHEQYFGPGTRLTVT.

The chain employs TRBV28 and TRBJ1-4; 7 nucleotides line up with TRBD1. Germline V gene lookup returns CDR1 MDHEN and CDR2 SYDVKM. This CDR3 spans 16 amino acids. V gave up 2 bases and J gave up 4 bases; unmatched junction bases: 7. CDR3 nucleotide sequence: TGTGCCAGCAGTTTACTGGGACAGCTCAATAATGAAAAACTGTTTTTT. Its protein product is CASSLLGQLNNEKLFF.

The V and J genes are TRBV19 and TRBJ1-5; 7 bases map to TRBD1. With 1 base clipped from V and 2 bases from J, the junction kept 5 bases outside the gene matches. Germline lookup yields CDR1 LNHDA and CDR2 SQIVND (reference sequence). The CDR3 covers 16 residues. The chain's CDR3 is CASSIARGTGNQPQHF. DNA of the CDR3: TGTGCCAGTAGTATAGCTCGAGGGACAGGCAATCAGCCCCAGCATTTT.

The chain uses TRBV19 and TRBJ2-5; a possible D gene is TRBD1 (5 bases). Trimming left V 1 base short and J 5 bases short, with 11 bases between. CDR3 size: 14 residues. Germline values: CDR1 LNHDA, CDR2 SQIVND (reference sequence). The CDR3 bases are TGTGCCAGTAGTATAGGTGACAGTAGGGAGACCCAGTACTTC. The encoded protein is CASSIGDSRETQYF.

The CDR3 reads CASSWGETVVATEAFF. The CDR3, as DNA: TGCGCCAGCAGCTGGGGGGAGACAGTCGTCGCCACTGAAGCTTTCTTT. The chain uses TRBV5-1 and TRBJ1-1, with D possibly being TRBD1 (5 bases). The CDR3 runs to 16 residues. Trimming took 3 bases from V and 4 from J, leaving 19 bases between them. Germline V CDR1 and CDR2: SGHRS, YFSETQ.

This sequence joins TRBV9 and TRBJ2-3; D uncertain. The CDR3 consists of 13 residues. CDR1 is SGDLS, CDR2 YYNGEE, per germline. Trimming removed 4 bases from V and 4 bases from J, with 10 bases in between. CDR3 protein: CASSNNGPDTQYF. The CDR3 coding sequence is TGTGCCAGCAGCAATAATGGGCCAGATACGCAGTATTTT.

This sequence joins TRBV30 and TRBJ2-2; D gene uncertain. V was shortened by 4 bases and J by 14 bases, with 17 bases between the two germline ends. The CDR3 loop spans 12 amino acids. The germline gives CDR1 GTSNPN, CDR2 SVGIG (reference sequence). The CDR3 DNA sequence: TGTGCCTGGAAATGGGCGGCCCACCGACTGTTTTTT. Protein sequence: CAWKWAAHRLFF.

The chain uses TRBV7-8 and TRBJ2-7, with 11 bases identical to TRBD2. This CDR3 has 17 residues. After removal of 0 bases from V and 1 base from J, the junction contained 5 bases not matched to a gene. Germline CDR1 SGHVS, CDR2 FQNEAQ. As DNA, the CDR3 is TGTGCCAGCAGCTTAGCGGTAGCGGGAGGGGAATCCTACGAGCAGTACTTC. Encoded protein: CASSLAVAGGESYEQYF.

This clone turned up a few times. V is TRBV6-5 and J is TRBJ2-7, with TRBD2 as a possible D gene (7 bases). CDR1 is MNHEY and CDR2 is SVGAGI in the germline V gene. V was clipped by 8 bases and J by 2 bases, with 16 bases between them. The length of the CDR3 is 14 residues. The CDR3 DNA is TGTGCCAGCTCAAGGAGGGGGGGGACCTACGAGCAGTACTTC. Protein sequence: CASSRRGGTYEQYF.

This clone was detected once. Here the CDR3 reads CASSIDVSSGRWDNEQFF. For the CDR3, the DNA is TGTGCCAGTAGTATAGATGTGTCTAGCGGGAGGTGGGACAATGAGCAGTTCTTC. The V call is TRBV19, the J call TRBJ2-1, with 11 bases lining up with TRBD2. Germline CDR1 reads LNHDA; CDR2 reads SQIVND (reference sequence). The CDR3 is 18 residues long. Losses at the gene ends were 0 bases for V and 5 bases for J; bases not matched to a gene: 9.

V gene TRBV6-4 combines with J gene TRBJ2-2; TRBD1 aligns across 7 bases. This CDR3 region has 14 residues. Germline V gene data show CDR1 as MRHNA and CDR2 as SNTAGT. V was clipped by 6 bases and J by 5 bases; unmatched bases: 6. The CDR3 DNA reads TGTGCCAGCAGCGAAGACAGGGTGACCGGGGAGCTGTTTTTT. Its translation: CASSEDRVTGELFF.

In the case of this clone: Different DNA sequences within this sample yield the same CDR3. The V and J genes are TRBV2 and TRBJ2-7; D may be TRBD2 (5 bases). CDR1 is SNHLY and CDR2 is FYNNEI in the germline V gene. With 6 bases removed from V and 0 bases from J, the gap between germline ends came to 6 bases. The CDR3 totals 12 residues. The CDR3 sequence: CASRGDSYEQYF. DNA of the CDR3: TGTGCCAGCAGGGGAGACTCCTACGAGCAGTACTTC.